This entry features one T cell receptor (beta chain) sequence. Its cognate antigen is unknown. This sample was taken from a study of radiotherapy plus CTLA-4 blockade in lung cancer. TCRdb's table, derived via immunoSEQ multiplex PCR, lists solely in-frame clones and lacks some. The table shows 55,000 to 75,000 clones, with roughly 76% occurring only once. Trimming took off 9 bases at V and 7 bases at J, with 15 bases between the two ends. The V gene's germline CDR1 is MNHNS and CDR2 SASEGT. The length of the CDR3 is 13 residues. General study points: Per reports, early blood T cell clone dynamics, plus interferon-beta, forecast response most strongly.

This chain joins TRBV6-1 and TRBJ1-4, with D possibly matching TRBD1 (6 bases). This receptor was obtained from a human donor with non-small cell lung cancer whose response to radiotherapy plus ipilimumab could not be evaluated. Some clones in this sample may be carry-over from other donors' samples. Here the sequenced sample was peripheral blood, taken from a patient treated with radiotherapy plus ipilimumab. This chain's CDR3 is CASGQFEGEKLFF. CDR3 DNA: TGTGCCAGTGGACAGTTTGAGGGTGAAAAACTGTTTTTT.